This TCR beta chain emerged from a study of T cell changes during pregnancy in multiple sclerosis (dated by TCRdb to about 2019). With respect to the entire study: In women with multiple sclerosis, the researchers looked at how the T cell repertoire shifted as pregnancy progressed.

The library was generated by the immunoSEQ multiplex PCR assay. TCRdb carries this immuneACCESS record with in-frame sequences only. Its versions omit some clonotypes, under half of them owing to an unresolved V gene in the studies checked, with the rest unexplained. The sample table shows roughly 75,000 clones, and around 91% are seen once. Of the sample, approximately 2% falls within the top ten clones. The count of this clone is one. Its cognate antigen has yet to be identified. Base qualities are not recorded, but no much larger clone differs from it by a single base. CDR1 MDHEN and CDR2 SYDVKM were looked up in the germline V gene. From its cysteine to its phenylalanine, the CDR3 spans 13 amino acids. CDR3 DNA is the only sequence kept; it has 39 bases, read in frame from the first base. For this chain, trimming is 4 bases at the V end and 8 bases at the J end, and the number of junction bases without a gene match is 0.

The chain is assembled from TRBV28 and TRBJ1-4; 11 central bases correspond to TRBD1. This specimen was peripheral blood, taken before pregnancy. This sequence was found in a female donor with multiple sclerosis, enrolled in a pregnancy study. The sequenced DNA: TGTGCCAGCAGTTGGACAGGGGGCGAAAAACTGTTTTTT. The translation is CASSWTGGEKLFF.